These 30 T cell receptor beta chains came from one sample sequenced in a study of Ad26.COV2.S vaccination and SARS-CoV-2 variants. Treatment meaning: some 20 received Ad26.COV2.S at low or high dose, single or two shots; 5 received placebo; per-sample allocation not given. It was on day 63 after the first vaccine or placebo injection that samples were taken. Assay used: immunoSEQ multiplex PCR; TCRdb lists only in-frame clones, some missing. The sample records over 400,000 clones, 92% being singletons. Sample: peripheral blood, taken in a trial of Ad26.COV2.S vaccine versus placebo. These receptors originate from a person between 18 and 59 years old who received the Ad26.COV2.S COVID-19 vaccine or a placebo.

The V call is TRBV6-5, the J call TRBJ1-1; TRBD1 matches at 9 bases. Germline V gene data show CDR1 as MNHEY and CDR2 as SVGAGI. With V trimmed by 6 bases and J by 4 bases, 0 bases remained unmatched. The CDR3 length is 12 residues. CDR3 DNA: TGTGCCAGCAGGGGACAGGGCACTGAAGCTTTCTTT. It yields the protein CASRGQGTEAFF.

The CDR3 DNA sequence: TGTGCCAGCAGTATGATCGACCGGACAGGACCCAGCTACACCTTC. Residues: CASSMIDRTGPSYTF. The chain couples TRBV27 to TRBJ1-2, with 7 bases matching TRBD1. The junction had 15 bases not matched to a gene; V was cut back by 5 bases and J by 9 bases. The CDR3 is 15 residues long. CDR1 and CDR2 (germline): MNHEY, SMNVEV (reference sequence).

The gene calls are TRBV29-1 and TRBJ2-7, with no clear D. Germline V gene sequence: CDR1 SQVTM, CDR2 ANQGSEA. CDR3 length: 12 residues. Trimming left V 6 bases short and J 10 bases short, with 19 bases between. CDR3 amino acids: CSVGTAGLPQYF. CDR3 in DNA: TGCAGCGTGGGCACCGCCGGCCTACCCCAGTACTTC.

The chain employs TRBV6-5 and TRBJ1-2, with 8 bases lining up with TRBD1. The V gene's germline CDR1 is MNHEY and CDR2 SVGAGI. V trimming: 0 bases; J trimming: 4 bases; junction bases outside the gene matches: 4. The CDR3 spans 15 residues. The CDR3 protein is CASSYSGTGLYGYTF. The CDR3 coding sequence is TGTGCCAGCAGTTACTCCGGGACAGGCCTCTATGGCTACACCTTC.

The chain has TRBV9 and TRBJ1-1; D remains unclear. In germline, CDR1 is SGDLS, CDR2 YYNGEE. The CDR3 totals 14 residues. Trimming left V 0 bases short and J 0 bases short, with 6 bases between. The CDR3 sequence: CASSVGLVNTEAFF. As DNA, the CDR3 is TGTGCCAGCAGCGTAGGGTTGGTGAACACTGAAGCTTTCTTT.

The chain links TRBV30 to TRBJ1-2, with D unclear. There are 13 residues in the CDR3. Trimming cost V 1 base and J 5 bases, with 11 bases left between them. The germline V gene has CDR1 GTSNPN and CDR2 SVGIG (reference sequence). The DNA for the CDR3 is TGTGCCTGGAGTGGGCAGCCTCCTTATGGCTACACCTTC. Translating gives CAWSGQPPYGYTF.

V usage is TRBV11-3 and J usage is TRBJ2-3; 10 nucleotides match TRBD2. With V trimmed by 0 bases and J by 6 bases, 0 bases remained unmatched. There are 14 residues in the CDR3. Germline V gives CDR1 SGHNT, CDR2 YENEEA. CDR3 DNA: TGTGCCAGCAGCTTAGAGGGACTAGCGGATACGCAGTATTTT. The encoded protein is CASSLEGLADTQYF.

The chain couples TRBV27 to TRBJ1-2; TRBD1 is a possible D gene (6 bases). The germline V gene has CDR1 MNHEY and CDR2 SMNVEV (reference sequence). V was clipped by 4 bases and J by 3 bases, with 18 bases between them. This CDR3 contains 16 residues. The CDR3 spells CASSSRGSGYHYGYTF. The CDR3 bases are TGTGCCAGCAGTTCGAGGGGGAGCGGGTATCACTATGGCTACACCTTC.

The rearrangement uses TRBV24-1 and TRBJ2-3; 9 bases are a match to TRBD1. In germline, CDR1 is KGHDR, CDR2 SFDVKD. The CDR3 has 15 amino acids. J was trimmed by 9 bases and V by 4 bases; bases with no gene match: 10. CDR3 residues: CATSETGTGSTTQYF. Here the CDR3 DNA reads TGTGCCACCAGTGAGACCGGGACAGGGTCAACGACGCAGTATTTT.

The chain combines TRBV5-1 with TRBJ2-7; D is undetermined. The germline V gene has CDR1 SGHRS and CDR2 YFSETQ. V was clipped by 3 bases and J by 6 bases, with 13 bases between them. This CDR3 comprises 13 residues. The CDR3 loop is CASSYTDAAEQYF. In nucleotides, the CDR3 is TGCGCCAGCAGCTACACCGACGCAGCCGAGCAGTACTTC.

This clone is deemed large. V usage is TRBV4-3 and J usage is TRBJ2-3; D might be TRBD1 (6 bases). The CDR3 contains 15 residues. Trimming shortened V by 1 base and J by 4 bases, and 12 bases separated the two germline ends. Germline V gene data show CDR1 as LGHNA and CDR2 as YSLEER. This chain's CDR3 is CASSQAAGEPDTQYF. Here the CDR3 DNA reads TGCGCCAGCAGCCAAGCTGCAGGGGAGCCAGATACGCAGTATTTT.

The genes are TRBV15 and TRBJ2-5; D call uncertain. V lost 0 bases, J lost 5 bases, and 13 bases lay in between. The CDR3 is made up of 15 amino acids. The germline V gene has CDR1 LNHNV and CDR2 YYDKDF (reference sequence). The CDR3 DNA reads TGTGCCACCAGCAGAGATCGACCTAGTAGCGAGACCCAGTACTTC. It translates to CATSRDRPSSETQYF.

The rearrangement uses TRBV12-5 and TRBJ1-1, with 11 bases lining up with TRBD1. The CDR3 is 17 amino acids. Germline trimming cut 1 base from V and 0 bases from J; bases unmatched to any gene: 4. The germline CDR1 and CDR2 sequences are LGHNT and FRNRAP. In DNA form, the CDR3 reads TGTGCTAGTGGTTTGGGCCGGGACAGGGGGATGAACACTGAAGCTTTCTTT. Amino acid sequence: CASGLGRDRGMNTEAFF. Full variable domain (rest looked up from reference TRBV12-5 and TRBJ1-1): DARVTQTPRHKVTEMGQEVTMRCQPILGHNTVFWYRQTMMQGLELLAYFRNRAPLDDSGMPKDRFSAEMPDATLATLKIQPSEPRDSAVYFCASGLGRDRGMNTEAFFGQGTRLTVV.

Comments on this clone: This same CDR3 is encoded by further DNA sequences in the sample. The genes are TRBV5-1 and TRBJ1-3, with 10 bases aligning to TRBD1. This CDR3 has 16 residues. Trimming at V came to 0 bases and at J to 4 bases, leaving 4 bases not matched to a gene. From germline, CDR1 is SGHRS and CDR2 YFSETQ. As DNA, the CDR3 is TGCGCCAGCAGCTTGGGGGGACAGGGGACGGGAAACACCATATATTTT. Its protein product is CASSLGGQGTGNTIYF.

The chain joins TRBV7-8 to TRBJ1-6, with 7 bases identical to TRBD1. The CDR3 totals 14 residues. V shed 4 bases, J shed 9 bases, and the junction held 6 bases outside the gene matches. Per the germline V gene, CDR1 is SGHVS and CDR2 is FQNEAQ. The CDR3 loop reads CASSSGQPISPLHF. In DNA form, the CDR3 reads TGTGCCAGCAGCTCGGGACAGCCAATTTCACCCCTCCACTTT.

J is TRBJ1-1 and V is TRBV11-2; 12 positions match TRBD1. In germline, CDR1 is SGHAT, CDR2 FQNNGV. V shed 8 bases and J 6 bases; nucleotides not matched to a gene: 7. CDR3 length: 14 residues. The CDR3 nucleotides read TGTGCCAGCCGGTCCGGGACAGGGGGCGCTGAAGCTTTCTTT. Protein product: CASRSGTGGAEAFF.

This clone was counted a single time. The rearrangement links TRBV11-2 to TRBJ2-5, with 11 bases identical to TRBD2. Germline lookup yields CDR1 SGHAT and CDR2 FQNNGV. The CDR3 runs to 18 residues. V trimming: 3 bases; J trimming: 1 base; junction bases outside the gene matches: 10. The CDR3 sequence is CASSFGPLAGGRQETQYF. The CDR3, as DNA: TGTGCCAGCAGCTTCGGGCCGCTAGCGGGGGGCCGCCAAGAGACCCAGTACTTC.

V usage is TRBV9 and J usage is TRBJ2-2, with 11 bases matching TRBD2. The germline V gene has CDR1 SGDLS and CDR2 YYNGEE. CDR3 length: 17 residues. The junction had 11 bases not matched to a gene; V was cut back by 0 bases and J by 10 bases. CDR3 region: CASSVEASGGWFEELFF. CDR3 nucleotide sequence: TGTGCCAGCAGCGTAGAGGCTAGCGGGGGGTGGTTTGAGGAGCTGTTTTTT.

The chain employs TRBV7-9 and TRBJ2-5, with D possibly being TRBD1 or TRBD2 (7 bases each). The CDR3 runs 14 residues. In germline, CDR1 is SEHNR, CDR2 FQNEAQ (reference sequence). V was pared by 4 bases and J by 5 bases, with 14 bases between. Here the CDR3 reads CASSYNRGGETQYF. CDR3 coding DNA: TGTGCCAGCAGCTATAACAGGGGAGGGGAGACCCAGTACTTC.

This clone was counted once. The J gene is TRBJ2-2, the V gene TRBV7-2, with unresolved D. CDR3 length: 15 residues. Germline V CDR1 and CDR2: SGHTA, FQGNSA. V was cut by 3 bases and J by 8 bases, with 16 bases left in between. CDR3 in amino acids: CASSLTPFRVGELFF. The DNA of the CDR3 is TGTGCCAGCAGCTTGACCCCATTTCGGGTGGGGGAGCTGTTTTTT.

The rearrangement joins TRBV11-3 to TRBJ2-7, with a weak D call TRBD2 (5 bases). The CDR3 runs to 15 residues. V was clipped by 1 base and J by 0 bases, with 10 bases between them. The germline gives CDR1 SGHNT, CDR2 YENEEA. CDR3 coding DNA: TGTGCCAGCAGCTTAGGACTGGCGGGCTCCTACGAGCAGTACTTC. Its translation: CASSLGLAGSYEQYF.

The J gene is TRBJ1-4, the V gene TRBV30; 9 nucleotides agree with TRBD1. V gave up 0 bases and J gave up 3 bases; unmatched junction bases: 8. This CDR3 is built from 17 residues. Germline CDR1 reads GTSNPN; CDR2 reads SVGIG (reference sequence). CDR3 loop: CAWSVKGQGFSNEKLFF. In DNA, the CDR3 is TGTGCCTGGAGTGTAAAGGGACAGGGCTTTTCTAATGAAAAACTGTTTTTT.

This clone was seen only once. This sequence joins TRBV13 and TRBJ2-3; 13 nucleotides agree with TRBD2. V trimming: 7 bases; J trimming: 1 base; junction bases outside the gene matches: 11. The length of the CDR3 is 18 residues. Germline-derived CDR1 and CDR2 are PRHDT and FYEKMQ (reference sequence). The CDR3 loop is CASTPYGGTSGGTDTQYF. The CDR3 DNA reads TGTGCCAGCACCCCTTATGGAGGGACTAGCGGGGGCACAGATACGCAGTATTTT.

About this clone: Additional DNA sequences in this sample encode the identical CDR3. V gene TRBV18 combines with J gene TRBJ1-1; D gene ambiguous. Germline CDR1 is KGHSH and CDR2 is LQKENI. The CDR3 is made up of 14 amino acids. The V end lost 1 base, the J end lost 1 base, and 7 bases lay between the germline ends. CDR3 coding DNA: TGTGCCAGCTCACCACAGCAAGGGAACACTGAAGCTTTCTTT. Its translation is CASSPQQGNTEAFF.

Comment on this clone: Within the sample, other DNA sequences also encode this same CDR3. This chain joins TRBV7-8 and TRBJ2-2, with D unclear. The germline V and J ends were trimmed by 5 bases and 5 bases, with 9 bases remaining between them. Looked up from germline, CDR1 is SGHVS and CDR2 is FQNEAQ. The CDR3 is 13 amino acids. CDR3: CASSLGRTGELFF. The CDR3 DNA sequence: TGTGCCAGCAGCCTAGGTAGAACCGGGGAGCTGTTTTTT.

The chain is built from TRBV7-9 and TRBJ2-5, with D hard to call. This CDR3 region has 13 residues. V was cut by 5 bases and J by 2 bases, with 9 bases left in between. Per the germline V gene, CDR1 is SEHNR and CDR2 is FQNEAQ (reference sequence). The CDR3 region has the DNA TGTGCCAGCAGCCGAATACCGCAAGAGACCCAGTACTTC. Translated: CASSRIPQETQYF.

This chain uses TRBV12-3 or TRBV12-4 with TRBJ1-2; D is undetermined. The germline V and J ends were trimmed by 8 bases and 5 bases, with 12 bases remaining between them. The CDR3 has 12 residues. The CDR3 DNA follows: TGTGCCAGCGGTCCGGGGAAGTATGGCTACACCTTC. Encoded protein: CASGPGKYGYTF.

The chain is built from TRBV28 and TRBJ2-1; possible D gene TRBD1, 6 bases. The germline CDR1 and CDR2 sequences are MDHEN and SYDVKM. Trimming left V 5 bases short and J 10 bases short, with 18 bases between. The CDR3 loop spans 14 amino acids. The CDR3 sequence is CASSPGTGSEEQFF. The CDR3 bases are TGTGCCAGCAGTCCCGGAACAGGGTCGGAGGAGCAGTTCTTC.

The V and J genes are TRBV2 and TRBJ2-7, with D possibly matching TRBD2 (5 bases). This CDR3 is 15 amino acids long. Germline V gives CDR1 SNHLY, CDR2 FYNNEI. V gave up 2 bases and J gave up 3 bases, with 14 bases separating them. For the CDR3, the DNA is TGTGCCAGCAGTGAATCGGGATTTCGGATCTACGAGCAGTACTTC. This gives the protein CASSESGFRIYEQYF. The full variable domain, in which reference TRBV2 and TRBJ2-7 provide the parts outside the CDR3, is EPEVTQTPSHQVTQMGQEVILRCVPISNHLYFYWYRQILGQKVEFLVSFYNNEISEKSEIFDDQFSVERPDGSNFTLKIRSTKLEDSAMYFCASSESGFRIYEQYFGPGTRLTVT.

The chain carries TRBV12-3 or TRBV12-4 and TRBJ1-2, with D hard to call. V lost 3 bases to trimming and J lost 2 bases, with 7 bases between them. The CDR3 totals 13 residues. The CDR3 region is CASSFGPNYGYTF. The CDR3 DNA sequence: TGTGCCAGCAGTTTTGGGCCGAACTATGGCTACACCTTC.